This T cell receptor (beta chain) was profiled in a study of T-cell reconstitution after alpha-beta-depleted transplantation in children. For TCRbeta, the library was prepared with unique molecular identifiers. Via MiXCR, TCRdb re-called the PCR reads, giving one row per CDR3 protein. The sample contains about 500,000 distinct CDR3 sequences, less than 35% of which appear only once. Trimming left V 4 bases short and J 3 bases short, with 10 bases between. The CDR3 runs to 13 residues. Germline V gives CDR1 MDHEN, CDR2 SYDVKM. This clonotype was seen just once. The sequence was obtained from a human donor who donated a stem cell graft to a child with aplastic anemia. J is TRBJ2-7 and V is TRBV28; D may be TRBD2 (5 bases). The specimen was PBMCs from the stem cell graft donor, collected from the stem cell graft. The CDR3 bases are TGTGCCAGCAGTTCTCTTGGAGGCTACGAGCAGTACTTC. It codes for CASSSLGGYEQYF.